Below, one T cell receptor (beta chain) is given with its context. What it recognizes is unknown. The authors ran a second PCR of about 6 to 12 cycles using a sample-barcoded 5' primer and a J-beta primer mix. TCRdb analysed the 5' RACE reads with MiXCR anew, one entry per CDR3 protein. Of some 900,000 distinct CDR3 sequences listed, 29% are singletons. The CDR3 length is 13 residues. Germline-derived CDR1 and CDR2 are SQVTM and ANQGSEA. Trimming removed 4 bases from V and 4 bases from J; junction bases left unmatched: 4. The data belong to a study of blood T cells in healthy people across ages. Study results and caveats: In the absence of known donor CMV status, changes in expanded clonotypes were possibly confounded. A roughly linear age-dependent decrease characterized TCR beta diversity per million T cells.

The receptor was derived from a woman aged 80 or over in good health. The sample taken for sequencing was blood. The chain links TRBV29-1 to TRBJ2-7; 10 bases fit TRBD2. This CDR3 is CSVARAGGYEQYF. DNA for the CDR3: TGCAGCGTTGCCCGAGCGGGAGGGTACGAGCAGTACTTC.